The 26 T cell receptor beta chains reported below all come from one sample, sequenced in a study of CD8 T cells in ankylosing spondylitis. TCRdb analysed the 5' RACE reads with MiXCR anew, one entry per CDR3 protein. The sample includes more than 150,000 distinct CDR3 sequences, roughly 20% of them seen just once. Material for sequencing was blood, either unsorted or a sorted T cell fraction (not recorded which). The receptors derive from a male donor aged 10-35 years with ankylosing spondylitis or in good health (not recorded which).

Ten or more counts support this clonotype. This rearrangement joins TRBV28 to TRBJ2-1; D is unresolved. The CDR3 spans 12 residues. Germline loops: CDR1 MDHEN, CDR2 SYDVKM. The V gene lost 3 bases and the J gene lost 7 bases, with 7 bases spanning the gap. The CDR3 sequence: CASSFSGNEQFF. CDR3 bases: TGTGCCAGCAGTTTTTCGGGTAATGAGCAGTTCTTC.

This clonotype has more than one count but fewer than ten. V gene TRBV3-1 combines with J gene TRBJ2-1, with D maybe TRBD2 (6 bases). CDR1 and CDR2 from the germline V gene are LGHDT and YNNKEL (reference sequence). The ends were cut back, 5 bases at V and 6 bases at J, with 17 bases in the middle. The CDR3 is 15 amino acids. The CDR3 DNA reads TGTGCCAGCAGCTCTACGGGACTCGCATCCAATGAGCAGTTCTTC. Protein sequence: CASSSTGLASNEQFF.

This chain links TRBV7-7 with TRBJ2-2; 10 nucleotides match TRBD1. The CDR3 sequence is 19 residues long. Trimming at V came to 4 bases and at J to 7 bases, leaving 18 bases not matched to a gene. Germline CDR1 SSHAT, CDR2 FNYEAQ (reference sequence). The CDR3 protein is CASSSRDPVGQGVHGELFF. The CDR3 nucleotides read TGTGCCAGCAGCTCCCGAGACCCTGTAGGACAGGGGGTCCACGGGGAGCTGTTTTTT.

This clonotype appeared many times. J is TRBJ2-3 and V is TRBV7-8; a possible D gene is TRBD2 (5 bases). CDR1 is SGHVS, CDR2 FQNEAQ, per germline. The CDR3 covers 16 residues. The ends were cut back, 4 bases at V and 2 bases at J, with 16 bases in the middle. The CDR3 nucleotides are TGTGCCAGCAGCTCCTTGGGAGCTGGTATCACAGATACGCAGTATTTT. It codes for CASSSLGAGITDTQYF.

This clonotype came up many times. CDR3 loop: CASSLSLDADTQYF. The CDR3 coding sequence is TGTGCCAGCAGCTTAAGTCTAGACGCAGATACGCAGTATTTT. The chain employs TRBV5-6 and TRBJ2-3; D call uncertain. Per germline, CDR1 SGHDT and CDR2 YYEEEE. This CDR3 is built from 14 residues. V gave up 2 bases and J gave up 4 bases, with 11 bases separating them.

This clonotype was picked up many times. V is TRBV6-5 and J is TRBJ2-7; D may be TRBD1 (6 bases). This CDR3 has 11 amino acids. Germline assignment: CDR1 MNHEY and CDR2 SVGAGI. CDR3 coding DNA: TGTGCCAGCAGTTACGGGCAGGGGTTCTTCGTC. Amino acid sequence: CASSYGQGFFV.

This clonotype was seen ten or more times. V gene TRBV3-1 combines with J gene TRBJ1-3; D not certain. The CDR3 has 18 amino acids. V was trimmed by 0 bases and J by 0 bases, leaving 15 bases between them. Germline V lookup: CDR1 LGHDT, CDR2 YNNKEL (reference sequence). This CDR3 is CASSQDSAGGHSGNTIYF. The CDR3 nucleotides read TGTGCCAGCAGCCAAGATTCTGCAGGCGGGCACTCTGGAAACACCATATATTTT.

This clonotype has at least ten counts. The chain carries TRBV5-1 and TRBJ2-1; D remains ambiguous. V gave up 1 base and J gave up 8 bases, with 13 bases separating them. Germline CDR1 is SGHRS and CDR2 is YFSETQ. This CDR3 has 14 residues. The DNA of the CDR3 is TGCGCCAGCAGCTTGAAGGCGTCTGGGGATGAGCAGTTCTTC. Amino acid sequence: CASSLKASGDEQFF.

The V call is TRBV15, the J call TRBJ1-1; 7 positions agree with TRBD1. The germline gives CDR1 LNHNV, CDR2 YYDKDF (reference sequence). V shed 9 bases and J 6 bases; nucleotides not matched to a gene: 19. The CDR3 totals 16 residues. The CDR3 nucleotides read TGTGCCACTACTAGAGGGGGCGACGGGTTTCTGGCTGAAGCTTTCTTT. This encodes CATTRGGDGFLAEAFF. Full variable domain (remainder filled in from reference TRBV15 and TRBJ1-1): DAMVIQNPRYQVTQFGKPVTLSCSQTLNHNVMYWYQQKSSQAPKLLFHYYDKDFNNEADTPDNFQSRRPNTSFCFLDIRSPGLGDTAMYLCATTRGGDGFLAEAFFGQGTRLTVV.

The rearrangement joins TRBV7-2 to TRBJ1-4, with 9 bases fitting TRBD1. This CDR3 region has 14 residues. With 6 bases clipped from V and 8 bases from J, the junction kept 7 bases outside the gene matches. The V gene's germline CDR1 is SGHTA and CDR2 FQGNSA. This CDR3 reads CASSSGTGLEKLFF. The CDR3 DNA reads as TGTGCCAGCAGTTCAGGGACAGGGCTCGAAAAACTGTTTTTT.

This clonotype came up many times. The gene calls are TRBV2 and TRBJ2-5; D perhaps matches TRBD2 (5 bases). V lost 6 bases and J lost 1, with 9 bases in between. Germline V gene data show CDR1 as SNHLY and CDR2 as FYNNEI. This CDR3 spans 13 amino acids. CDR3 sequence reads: CASSPGTQETQYF. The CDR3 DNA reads TGTGCCAGCAGCCCGGGAACCCAAGAGACCCAGTACTTC.

The CDR3 DNA is TGCAGTGCTAGATCGGTGAGCTATGAGCAGTTCTTC. This codes for CSARSVSYEQFF. This sequence joins TRBV20-1 and TRBJ2-1; D call uncertain. CDR1 DFQATT and CDR2 SNEGSKA come from the germline V gene (reference sequence). This CDR3 comprises 12 residues. V lost 2 bases and J 8 bases, leaving 10 bases between the germline ends.

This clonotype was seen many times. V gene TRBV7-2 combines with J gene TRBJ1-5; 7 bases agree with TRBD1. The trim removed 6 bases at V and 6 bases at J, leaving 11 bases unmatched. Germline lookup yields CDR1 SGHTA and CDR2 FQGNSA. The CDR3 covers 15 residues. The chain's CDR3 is CASSLQVGGGQPQHF. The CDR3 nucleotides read TGTGCCAGCAGTCTTCAGGTAGGGGGCGGTCAGCCCCAGCATTTT. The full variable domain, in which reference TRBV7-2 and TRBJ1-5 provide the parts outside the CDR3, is GAGVSQSPSNKVTEKGKDVELRCDPISGHTALYWYRQSLGQGLEFLIYFQGNSAPDKSGLPSDRFSAERTGGSVSTLTIQRTQQEDSAVYLCASSLQVGGGQPQHFGDGTRLSIL.

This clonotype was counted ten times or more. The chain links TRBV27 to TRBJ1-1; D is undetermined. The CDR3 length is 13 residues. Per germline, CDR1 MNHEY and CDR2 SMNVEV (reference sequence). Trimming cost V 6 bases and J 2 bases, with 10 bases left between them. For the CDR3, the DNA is TGTGCCAGCAGAGACATGGGAAACACTGAAGCTTTCTTT. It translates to CASRDMGNTEAFF.

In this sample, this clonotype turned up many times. DNA of the CDR3: TGTGCCAGCACCCCCGGACAGGGGCGGGGCTACACCTTC. Amino acid sequence: CASTPGQGRGYTF. V is TRBV12-3 or TRBV12-4 and J is TRBJ1-2, with 9 positions matching TRBD1. Trimming at V came to 7 bases and at J to 8 bases, leaving 8 bases not matched to a gene. This CDR3 has 13 amino acids.

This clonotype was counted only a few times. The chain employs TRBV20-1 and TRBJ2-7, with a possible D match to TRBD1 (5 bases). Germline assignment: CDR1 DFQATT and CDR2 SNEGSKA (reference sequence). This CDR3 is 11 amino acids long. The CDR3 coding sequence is TGCAGTGCTAGATCCCCCATGACAGTCCACGTC. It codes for CSARSPMTVHV.

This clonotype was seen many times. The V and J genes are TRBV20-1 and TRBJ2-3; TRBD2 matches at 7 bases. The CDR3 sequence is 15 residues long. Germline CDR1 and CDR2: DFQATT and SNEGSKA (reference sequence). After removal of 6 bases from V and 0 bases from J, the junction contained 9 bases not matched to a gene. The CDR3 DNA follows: TGCAGTGCCTCCGGGGAGGGGCGAAGCACAGATACGCAGTATTTT. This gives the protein CSASGEGRSTDTQYF.

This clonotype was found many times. CDR3 in amino acids: CASSAGTGVRQPQHF. The CDR3 DNA reads TGTGCCAGCTCAGCCGGGACAGGGGTTCGGCAGCCCCAGCATTTT. The V and J genes are TRBV18 and TRBJ1-5, with TRBD1 matching 10 bases. Germline CDR1 KGHSH, CDR2 LQKENI. The CDR3 spans 15 residues. V dropped 5 bases and J dropped 7; count of bases not matched to a gene: 8.

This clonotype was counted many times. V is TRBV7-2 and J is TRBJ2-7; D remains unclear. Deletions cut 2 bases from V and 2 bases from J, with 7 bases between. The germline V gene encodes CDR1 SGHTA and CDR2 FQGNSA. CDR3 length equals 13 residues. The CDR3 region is CASSLLQTYEQYF. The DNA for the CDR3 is TGTGCCAGCAGCTTACTACAAACCTACGAGCAGTACTTC.

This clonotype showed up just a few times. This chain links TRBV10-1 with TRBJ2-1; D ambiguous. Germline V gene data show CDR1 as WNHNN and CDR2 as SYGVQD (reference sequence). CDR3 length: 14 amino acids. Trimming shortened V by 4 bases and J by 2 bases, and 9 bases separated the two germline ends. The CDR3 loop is CASSALGTYNEQFF. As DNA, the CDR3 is TGCGCCAGCAGTGCATTGGGGACCTACAATGAGCAGTTCTTC.

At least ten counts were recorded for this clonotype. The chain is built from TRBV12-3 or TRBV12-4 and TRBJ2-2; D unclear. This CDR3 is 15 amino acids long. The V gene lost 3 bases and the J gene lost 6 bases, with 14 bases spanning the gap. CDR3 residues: CASSLGLETAGELFF. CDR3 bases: TGTGCCAGCAGTTTGGGCCTAGAAACTGCCGGGGAGCTGTTTTTT.

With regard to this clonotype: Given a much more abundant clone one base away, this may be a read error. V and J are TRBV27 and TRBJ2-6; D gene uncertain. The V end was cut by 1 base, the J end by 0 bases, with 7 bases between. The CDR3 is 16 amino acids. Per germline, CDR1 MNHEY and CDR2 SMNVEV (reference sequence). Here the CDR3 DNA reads TGTGCCAGCAGTTTATTGTGGGACTCTGGGGCCAACGTCCTGACTTTC. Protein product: CASSLLWDSGANVLTF.

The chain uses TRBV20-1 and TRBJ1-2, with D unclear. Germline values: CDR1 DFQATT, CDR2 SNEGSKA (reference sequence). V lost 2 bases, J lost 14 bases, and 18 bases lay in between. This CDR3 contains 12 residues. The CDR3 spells CSARRETDLSTF. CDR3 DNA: TGCAGTGCTAGAAGGGAGACTGATCTCTCGACCTTC.

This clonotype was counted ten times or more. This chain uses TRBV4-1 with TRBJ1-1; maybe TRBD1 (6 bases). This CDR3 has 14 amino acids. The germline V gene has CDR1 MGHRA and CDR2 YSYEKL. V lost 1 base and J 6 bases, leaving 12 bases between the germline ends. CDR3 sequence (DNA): TGCGCCAGCAGCCAAGCCGACAGGCGGCCTGAAGCTTTCTTT. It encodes CASSQADRRPEAFF.

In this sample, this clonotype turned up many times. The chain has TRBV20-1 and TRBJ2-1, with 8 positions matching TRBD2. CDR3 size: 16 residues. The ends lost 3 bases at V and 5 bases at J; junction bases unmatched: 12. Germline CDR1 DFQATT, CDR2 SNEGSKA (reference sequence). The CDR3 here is CSASGAVAGRNNEQFF. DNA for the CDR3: TGCAGTGCTAGCGGGGCGGTAGCGGGACGTAACAATGAGCAGTTCTTC.

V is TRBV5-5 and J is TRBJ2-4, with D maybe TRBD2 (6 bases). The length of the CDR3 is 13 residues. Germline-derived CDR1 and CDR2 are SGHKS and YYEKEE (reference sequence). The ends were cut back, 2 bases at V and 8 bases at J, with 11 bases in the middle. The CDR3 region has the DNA TGTGCCAGCAGCTTACTAGCTATGGACATTCAGTACTTC. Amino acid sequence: CASSLLAMDIQYF.